This record covers a single T cell receptor beta chain. By sample share, this clonotype is large (0.1 to 1%). No cognate antigen has been identified for it. An end of the junction differs from the germline gene, which may be a read error. The CDR3 measures 13 amino acids from cysteine to phenylalanine. CDR3 DNA is the only sequence kept; it has 39 bases, read in frame from the first base. CDR1 and CDR2, looked up from the germline V gene (reference sequence), are DFQATT and SNEGSKA. This entry comes from a study of somatic reversion in DOCK8 deficiency (dated by TCRdb to 2020 to 2022). General notes on the study: T cell receptor beta repertoires were compared among DOCK8-deficient patients, DOCK8-revertant patients and healthy volunteers. The ways in which somatic reversion of pathogenic DOCK8 variants alters lymphocyte differentiation and function in DOCK8 deficiency were investigated. The DOCK8-deficient patients included in the study had already been reported in previous work.

The library was produced with multiplex PCR. Using EuroClonality-NGS primers, the TRB libraries were generated through a one-step amplicon PCR run on roughly 94 ng genomic DNA. Sequencing of TRB amplicons was performed on Illumina MiSeq instruments using 2 x 250 bp version 2 chemistry. Under the source paper's analysis protocol: IMGT/HighV-QUEST was the tool used for both primary TRB sequence analysis and V(D)J annotation. VDJtools was used to assess repertoire diversity and composition after nonfunctional clones were removed and samples were downsampled for comparisons between samples. TCRdb passed the public sequencing reads through fastp at Q25 and MiXCR, retaining productive beta sequences. Every distinct CDR3 protein forms one entry, paired with its most common genes and DNA. Clone size and V and J calls follow TCRdb, not the original study. The sample records roughly 500 distinct CDR3 sequences, around 20% of which are singletons. The ten largest clones add up to around 55% of the sample.

Genomic DNA for TCR repertoire analysis was isolated either from whole blood samples or from PBMCs. Samples were taken from a few DOCK8-revertant patients, and some of those patients were sampled at multiple time points. The full study reports these points: The methods did not specify, sample by sample, whether the source material for each sample was whole blood or PBMCs.

This receptor was identified in a human donor with DOCK8 deficiency. Input material: peripheral blood. Interpreted using the paper, the cell subset or site label stands for: DOCK8-deficient patient with somatic reversion. The rearranged chain carries TRBV20-1 and TRBJ1-3; TRBD1 is a possible D gene, resting on 5 matching bases. Read as DNA, the sequence is TGCAGTGCAAGAGCGCAGGGCGGAAACACCATATATTTT. This gives the protein CSARAQGGNTIYF.